This T cell receptor (beta chain) was recorded in a study of shared clonotypes between healthy human individuals (dated by TCRdb to about 2020). About the investigation overall: The cohort comprised a couple of women and a few men aged 18 to 49 years. To estimate repertoire size and how much clonotypes are shared between individuals, the study performed deep sequencing of blood TCR repertoires from about five healthy adults. To increase sequencing depth and limit assay-specific biases, different laboratories used diverse techniques to prepare libraries and sequence TCR repertoires. For each donor, CD4 naive and CD4 memory were each run on three plates, CD8 naive on two plates, and CD8 memory on one plate. Each donor's leukapheresis produced roughly between roughly 0.85 and 10 billion PBMCs.

Overall study outcomes, separate from this receptor: Higher generation probabilities were observed for clonotypes shared by all four sorted-subset donors than for non-shared clonotypes. Estimated clonotype richness was generally larger for naive than for memory subsets. Rarefaction of sorted-subset datasets indicated incomplete sequencing despite the large sequencing depth. Pairwise subsampling indicated that sequencing depth was expected to affect the degree of clonotype sharing among donors. Sampling was restricted to blood, and TCR repertoires in tissues likely differ from the TCR repertoires found in blood. When a handful of donors were compared, the shared fraction of clonotypes was around 4.6% for naive CD4, over 3% for naive CD8, about 2.4% for memory CD4, and roughly 0.4% for memory CD8. Because the study included only a small number of donors, the genetic and exposure-history diversity represented was limited.

Concerning this clone itself: No cognate antigen has been identified for it. The input lacks base qualities; no much larger clone sits a single base away.

Donors were healthy HIV-negative adults with no recently reported acute infections or vaccinations. All donors were Caucasian adults living in Nashville, Tennessee, USA. CD4+ T cells were enriched through magnetic negative selection, after which naive cells were positively selected on CD45RA and the remaining negative fraction served as the memory subset. Blood was collected by leukapheresis, and PBMCs were isolated by Ficoll-Histopaque density gradient centrifugation and then cryopreserved in liquid nitrogen vapor phase. Analytical flow cytometry was used to check the purity and quantity of each magnetically sorted T cell population. Genomic DNA was isolated from each sorted fraction and quantified by UV absorbance on a Nanodrop 2000c. Cut back by 2 bases and 7 bases, the V and J ends lie 9 bases apart. CDR1 WNHNN and CDR2 SYGVQD were looked up in the germline V gene (reference sequence). From the cysteine through the phenylalanine, the CDR3 covers 13 amino acids. Here the CDR3 DNA is all that survives: 39 bases in frame from base 1.

TCR CDR3 regions were amplified from genomic DNA by multiplex PCR using the deep immunoSEQ assay. Extracted genomic DNA from each cell subset was distributed evenly across all wells of several immunoSEQ 96-well plates, and each plate was treated as a replicate. For sorted subsets, 200 to 250 ng genomic DNA, equal to tens of thousands of T cell genomes, was loaded into each replicate PCR. Purified libraries were measured with a Qubit 3.0 fluorometer, size-checked on a Bioanalyzer 2100, and measured again with the KAPA Library Quantification kit. Every immunoSEQ 96-well plate was sequenced on a dedicated single-read 150-cycle Illumina NextSeq 550 flow cell. Regarding the original processing steps: Because the immunoSEQ output held only junctional sequences and lacked quality scores, the filtering could not match the filtering applied to full-length reads. To assign V/J genes and CDR3, sequences were annotated using PyIR, a Python wrapper for IgBLAST v1.9, with IMGT germline references. Reads were filtered out if the reads had weak V/J assignments (E-value above 1e-6), no CDR3, stop codons, out-of-frame junctions, or ambiguous translated residues. V3J clonotypes were defined as sequences sharing the same inferred V gene, J gene, and CDR3 amino acid sequence. Percentage overlap between repertoires was calculated by dividing the number of shared unique clonotypes by the size of the smaller repertoire. Three approaches were used to assess repertoire richness: RTK rarefaction, the Chao1 estimator, and Recon v2.1 estimates of unobserved clonotypes. Generation probabilities for all TCRbeta clonotypes obtained by the gDNA method from four donors were computed using OLGA. In TCRdb, the immuneACCESS table is reduced to in-frame sequences with V and J assigned. These tables do not hold every clone; where another copy was compared, an unresolved V gene accounts for under half, and the others remain unexplained. The D gene and trimming were derived from the DNA, and the V and J assignments and clone size from that table. This sample lists 950,000 to 1,300,000 clones; around 74% were detected once. Of the sample, less than 1.5% falls within the top ten clones.

Input material: memory CD4+ T cells sorted from blood. The cell subset or site label for this specimen denotes: CD45RA-negative fraction. This TCR derives from a man between 18 and 35 years old in good health. The rearrangement combines TRBV10-1 with TRBJ2-1; the D segment cannot be called with confidence. This receptor has the CDR3 CASSEGLRNEQFF. In nucleotide form, the sequence is TGCGCCAGCAGTGAGGGTCTTCGAAATGAGCAGTTCTTC.